These T cell receptor beta chains were read from a single sample in a study of blood T cell repertoires in COVID-19. TCRdb keeps only in-frame clones here, not all; method: immunoSEQ multiplex PCR. The sample has some 250,000 clones; around 85% are singletons. Input material: peripheral blood. These receptors came from an elderly woman with acute or convalescent COVID-19. CDR3s include the opening cysteine and the closing phenylalanine or tryptophan. Fields, in order: J gene, D gene, V gene, clone size, CDR3 DNA, CDR3 protein. D genes are given only for firm matches. Size values are once, few and many counts, or a class for expanded clones, and some rows have none.

>TRBJ2-5|NA|TRBV11-1|NA
TGTGCCAGCAGCCCCGGGACTCCTCGAGAGACCCAGTACTTC
CASSPGTPRETQYF
>TRBJ2-3|NA|TRBV4-1|NA
TGCGCCAGCCTGGGGGGGCGGGCGGGCGCAGATACGCAGTATTTT
CASLGGRAGADTQYF
>TRBJ1-1|TRBD1|TRBV29-1|NA
TGCAGCGTGGCGACAGGGGTCGGCACTGAAGCTTTCTTT
CSVATGVGTEAFF
>TRBJ1-2|TRBD1|TRBV5-1|NA
TGCGCCAGCAGCTCCGGGACAGTCCTTTATGGCTACACCTTC
CASSSGTVLYGYTF
>TRBJ1-1|NA|TRBV28|once
TGTGCCAGCACGCAGGCAGGGTCGAGTACTGAAGCTTTCTTT
CASTQAGSSTEAFF
>TRBJ1-6|NA|TRBV25-1|NA
TGTGCCAGCAGTGATTCCCAGGGGCAGGGTTCACCCCTCCACTTT
CASSDSQGQGSPLHF
>TRBJ2-7|TRBD2|TRBV4-2|few
TGTGCCAGCAGCCAAGACTATTTTTTAGCGGGGGGCTACGAGCAGTACTTC
CASSQDYFLAGGYEQYF
>TRBJ2-7|NA|TRBV18|NA
TGTGCCAGCTCACCGGGCGGGTTCCCCTACGAGCAGTACTTC
CASSPGGFPYEQYF
>TRBJ1-1|TRBD1|TRBV20-1|NA
TGCGGGGGACAGGGCGGCCCTGAAGCTTTCTTT
CGGQGGPEAFF
>TRBJ1-1|NA|TRBV6-2/TRBV6-3|NA
TGTGCCAGCAGTTCATTAACTTTGATTGGGCCCGACGCTGAAGCTTTCTTT
CASSSLTLIGPDAEAFF
>TRBJ1-5|NA|TRBV7-9|NA
TGTGCCAGCAGCAACTCGGGACTTGGGAGCAATCAGCCCCAGCATTTT
CASSNSGLGSNQPQHF
>TRBJ1-2|NA|TRBV7-9|NA
TGTGCCAGCAGCTTAAGCGGGGGGCCGGGCTATGGCTACACCTTC
CASSLSGGPGYGYTF
>TRBJ1-2|NA|TRBV18|NA
TGTGCCAGCTTCCTGAGTGGGGGCAAAGGCTACACCTTC
CASFLSGGKGYTF
>TRBJ2-1|NA|TRBV10-3|NA
TGTGCCATCAGTCCATCAGGAGGGCCCTACAATGAGCAGTTCTTC
CAISPSGGPYNEQFF
>TRBJ1-1|NA|TRBV28|NA
TGTGCCAGCAGAGTCCTGGCCCACACTGAAGCTTTCTTT
CASRVLAHTEAFF
>TRBJ1-6|TRBD1|TRBV18|NA
TGTGCCAGTTCACAGGGGAATTCACCCCTCCACTTT
CASSQGNSPLHF
>TRBJ2-7|NA|TRBV5-8|NA
TGTGCCAGCAGCTTGGCGAGTCCGTTCTCCTACGAGCAGTACTTC
CASSLASPFSYEQYF
>TRBJ1-6|NA|TRBV9|NA
TGTGCCAGCAGCGTAGAGGCAGGGAGGTATTCACCCCTCCACTTT
CASSVEAGRYSPLHF
>TRBJ1-2|NA|TRBV24-1|NA
TGTGCCACCAGTGACCCCCGGCAGGGCGTCGGCTATGGCTACACCTTC
CATSDPRQGVGYGYTF
>TRBJ1-2|NA|TRBV5-8|NA
TGTGCCAGCAGCTTGATCCAGGGGAACTATGGCTACACCTTC
CASSLIQGNYGYTF
>TRBJ1-3|NA|TRBV5-1|NA
TGCGCCAGCAGCTTGGCAGGGCCCCTCTCTGGAAACACCATATATTTT
CASSLAGPLSGNTIYF
>TRBJ2-7|TRBD1|TRBV6-2/TRBV6-3|NA
TGTGCCAGCAGTTGGGACAGGGCGATCGCCTACGAGCAGTACTTC
CASSWDRAIAYEQYF
>TRBJ2-1|NA|TRBV21-1|few
TGTGCCAGCAGCCTTCGCAGGGGGCATGAGCAGTTCTTC
CASSLRRGHEQFF
>TRBJ1-2|TRBD1|TRBV28|NA
TGTGCCAGCAGCCCTCCGGACAGGGTCCTCTATGGCTACACCTTC
CASSPPDRVLYGYTF
>TRBJ1-5|TRBD1|TRBV2|NA
TGTGCCAGCAGGGACAGGTTGACGGACAATCAGCCCCAGCATTTT
CASRDRLTDNQPQHF
>TRBJ2-7|NA|TRBV24-1|NA
TGTGCCACCAGTCGCGGAGGGAACTACGAGCAGTACTTC
CATSRGGNYEQYF
>TRBJ2-5|TRBD2|TRBV5-1|NA
TGCGCCAGCAGCTTGACCGGGACTAGGTCGGAGACCCAGTACTTC
CASSLTGTRSETQYF
>TRBJ1-1|NA|TRBV7-3|NA
TGTGCCAGCAGTCCCCTTGGGGGGAGGGCTGAAGCTTTCTTT
CASSPLGGRAEAFF
>TRBJ2-7|TRBD1|TRBV11-2|NA
TGTGCCAGCAGCTGGGGACAGGGGGCCTACGAGCAGTACTTC
CASSWGQGAYEQYF
>TRBJ2-7|NA|TRBV27|NA
TGTGCCAGCAGCCTGGACAGTCTCTCCTACGAGCAGTACTTC
CASSLDSLSYEQYF
>TRBJ1-2|TRBD1|TRBV19|NA
TGTGCCAGTAGTTCGGGACAGGGGACCTATTACGGCTACACCTTC
CASSSGQGTYYGYTF
>TRBJ2-5|NA|TRBV6-6|NA
TGTGCCAGCAGTTCTTTAGAGACCCAGTACTTC
CASSSLETQYF
>TRBJ1-4|NA|TRBV6-5|once
TGTGCCAGCAGTTACGGAGGAGGATGGGATGAAAAACTGTTTTTT
CASSYGGGWDEKLFF
>TRBJ2-5|TRBD1|TRBV28|NA
TGTGCCAGCAGTCTCGACAGGGGAAGCCAAGAGACCCAGTACTTC
CASSLDRGSQETQYF
>TRBJ2-7|TRBD1|TRBV11-2|NA
TGTGCCAGCAGCTTAGTACGGACAGGGGCCTACGAGCAGTACTTC
CASSLVRTGAYEQYF
>TRBJ1-3|NA|TRBV7-8|NA
TGTGCCAGCAGCTTGGGGGAGGGGGGAAACACCATATATTTT
CASSLGEGGNTIYF
>TRBJ2-2|NA|TRBV18|NA
TGTGCCAGCTCACCACCGTGGCTAGCTAACACCGGGGAGCTGTTTTTT
CASSPPWLANTGELFF
>TRBJ1-6|NA|TRBV10-2|NA
TGCGCCAGCACTAGCAGGATAAGTTCACCCCTCCACTTT
CASTSRISSPLHF
>TRBJ1-5|TRBD1|TRBV7-9|NA
TGTGCCAGCAGCCATCAGGGGGAAAAACAGCCCCAGCATTTT
CASSHQGEKQPQHF
>TRBJ1-1|NA|TRBV18|few
TGTGCCAGCTCACCAAGACAGGACACTGAAGCTTTCTTT
CASSPRQDTEAFF
>TRBJ2-7|NA|TRBV2|NA
TGTGCCAGCAGTGAAGGCGCAGGGGTTACTGCCCAGTACTTC
CASSEGAGVTAQYF
>TRBJ1-4|NA|TRBV19|NA
TGTGCCAGTGCAAACAGGGATGCGGCAACTAATGAAAAACTGTTTTTT
CASANRDAATNEKLFF
>TRBJ1-1|TRBD1|TRBV10-3|NA
TGTGCCATCAGTGATGGGGCAGGGGGCCAGAACACTGAAGCTTTCTTT
CAISDGAGGQNTEAFF